One and the same sample provided the 12 T cell receptor beta chains below, sequenced in a study of CD8 T cell repertoires and HIV-1 epitope variants. Their antigens remain unidentified. TCRdb's copy holds only in-frame clones and misses some; the assay was immunoSEQ multiplex PCR. This sample has almost 4,500 clones; about two thirds occur once, and the top ten carry roughly 39%. Sample: cultured CD8+ T cells derived from PBMCs. These receptors originate from a male donor with HIV.

The rearrangement uses TRBV5-4 and TRBJ2-7, with unresolved D. The CDR3 sequence is 13 residues long. From germline, CDR1 is SGHNT and CDR2 YYREEE (reference sequence). Trimming left V 2 bases short and J 2 bases short, with 8 bases between. The DNA of the CDR3 is TGTGCCAGCAGCTTCGGGCCTACCTACGAGCAGTACTTC. Protein product: CASSFGPTYEQYF. Looking up the rest from reference TRBV5-4 and TRBJ2-7 gives the full variable domain: ETGVTQSPTHLIKTRGQQVTLRCSSQSGHNTVSWYQQALGQGPQFIFQYYREEENGRGNFPPRFSGLQFPNYSSELNVNALELDDSALYLCASSFGPTYEQYFGPGTRLTVT.

The chain couples TRBV13 to TRBJ2-3; possibly TRBD2 for D (7 bases). Germline V gene lookup returns CDR1 PRHDT and CDR2 FYEKMQ (reference sequence). The CDR3 has 14 amino acids. V lost 9 bases and J lost 2, with 15 bases in between. The CDR3 spells CASLGGGVTDTQYF. In nucleotides, the CDR3 is TGTGCCAGTCTGGGCGGGGGCGTCACAGATACGCAGTATTTT. The full variable domain, in which reference TRBV13 and TRBJ2-3 provide the parts outside the CDR3, is AAGVIQSPRHLIKEKRETATLKCYPIPRHDTVYWYQQGPGQDPQFLISFYEKMQSDKGSIPDRFSAQQFSDYHSELNMSSLELGDSALYFCASLGGGVTDTQYFGPGTRLTVL.

V and J are TRBV4-1 and TRBJ1-1; 8 nucleotides match TRBD1. Trimming removed 4 bases from V and 8 bases from J; junction bases left unmatched: 6. This CDR3 contains 13 residues. Germline CDR1 MGHRA, CDR2 YSYEKL. The CDR3 here is CASSRLQGEEAFF. The CDR3 DNA follows: TGCGCCAGCAGCCGTTTACAGGGGGAGGAAGCTTTCTTT.

This clone was counted only a few times. The chain carries TRBV11-2 and TRBJ2-7; no definite D call. Germline V gives CDR1 SGHAT, CDR2 FQNNGV. CDR3 length: 11 amino acids. V lost 5 bases, J lost 1 base, and 3 bases lay in between. The CDR3 DNA follows: TGTGCCAGCAGCGCTTCCTACGAGCAGTACTTC. This gives the protein CASSASYEQYF.

The chain carries TRBV7-2 and TRBJ1-1; D may be TRBD1 (6 bases). Germline values: CDR1 SGHTA, CDR2 FQGNSA. The CDR3 length is 17 residues. The V end was cut by 5 bases, the J end by 5 bases, with 24 bases between. In nucleotides, the CDR3 is TGTGCCAGCAGCCCCCGGGGGATGGGGGCATCGAGAACTGAAGCTTTCTTT. Protein product: CASSPRGMGASRTEAFF.

This clone was recorded a few times. The chain uses TRBV28 and TRBJ2-1, with a tentative D call TRBD2 (6 bases). Trimming left V 8 bases short and J 8 bases short, with 16 bases between. CDR1 and CDR2 from the germline V gene are MDHEN and SYDVKM. This CDR3 is built from 13 residues. The DNA for the CDR3 is TGTGCCAGCCTGACTACTAGCAAGGATGAGCAGTTCTTC. Encoded protein: CASLTTSKDEQFF.

This clone was recorded only once. The chain links TRBV19 to TRBJ2-1, with 11 bases that match TRBD2. V was clipped by 5 bases and J by 0 bases; unmatched bases: 6. The CDR3 runs 17 residues. Germline V gene sequence: CDR1 LNHDA, CDR2 SQIVND (reference sequence). The CDR3 sequence: CASSPPTSGDSYNEQFF. The CDR3 DNA sequence: TGTGCCAGTAGTCCCCCGACTAGCGGGGACTCCTACAATGAGCAGTTCTTC.

The rearrangement links TRBV6-5 to TRBJ1-2, with 7 bases lining up with TRBD1. This CDR3 is built from 14 residues. After removal of 5 bases from V and 2 bases from J, the junction contained 5 bases not matched to a gene. Germline V gene lookup returns CDR1 MNHEY and CDR2 SVGAGI. The CDR3, as DNA: TGTGCCAGCAGTCAACTGGGACAGAACTATGGCTACACCTTC. It translates to CASSQLGQNYGYTF.

The CDR3 nucleotides read TGTGCCACCAGCAGAGATCGGGGCGAGAACACTGAAGCTTTCTTT. This translates into CATSRDRGENTEAFF. The gene calls are TRBV15 and TRBJ1-1; a possible D gene is TRBD1 (5 bases). The CDR3 length is 15 residues. The ends were cut back, 0 bases at V and 1 base at J, with 9 bases in the middle. Germline V gene sequence: CDR1 LNHNV, CDR2 YYDKDF (reference sequence).

This clone has just one count. The chain joins TRBV19 to TRBJ2-7; D ambiguous. The CDR3 totals 13 residues. CDR1 LNHDA and CDR2 SQIVND come from the germline V gene (reference sequence). V lost 5 bases to trimming and J lost 2 bases, with 10 bases between them. In DNA, the CDR3 is TGTGCCAGTAGTTCGGGCGGAGCCTACGAGCAGTACTTC. Protein sequence: CASSSGGAYEQYF.

This sequence joins TRBV11-2 and TRBJ2-5; D gene unclear. This CDR3 comprises 14 residues. Trimming cost V 1 base and J 2 bases, with 8 bases left between them. In germline, CDR1 is SGHAT, CDR2 FQNNGV. The CDR3 loop is CASSLVSKQETQYF. The CDR3 DNA sequence: TGTGCCAGCAGCTTAGTTTCGAAACAAGAGACCCAGTACTTC.

This chain links TRBV9 with TRBJ2-7, with D tentatively TRBD1 (5 bases). This CDR3 is 12 amino acids long. V lost 3 bases and J lost 3, with 7 bases in between. Per germline, CDR1 SGDLS and CDR2 YYNGEE. This CDR3 is CASSADSYEQYF. The CDR3 region has the DNA TGTGCCAGCAGCGCCGACAGCTACGAGCAGTACTTC.